This TCR beta chain is drawn from a study of T-cell reconstitution after alpha-beta-depleted transplantation in children. Study findings and constraints: A year had passed since transplant, and T-cell counts and diversity by then came mostly from newly produced T cells. Several hundred rapidly expanded clones from non-depleted graft cells reportedly supplied alpha-beta T cells about two months post-transplant.

Construction of the TCRbeta library involved unique molecular identifiers. TCRdb independently ran MiXCR on the PCR reads; one entry per CDR3 protein. The sample has 200,000 to 300,000 distinct CDR3 sequences, about a quarter seen once; the top ten hold 2.6%. This clonotype was found many times. Its cognate antigen is unknown. The germline CDR1 and CDR2 sequences are ENHRY and SYGVKD. CDR3 length equals 12 residues. With V trimmed by 3 bases and J by 12 bases, 7 bases remained unmatched. The receptor's source is a girl aged 2 to 10 with Fanconi anemia, due to receive a stem cell transplant. This specimen was PBMCs, taken before TCRalphabeta/CD19-depleted stem cell transplant. The chain employs TRBV10-3 and TRBJ2-7; 8 bases map to TRBD2. DNA of the CDR3: TGTGCCATCAGTGATAGGGGACTAGATGCGTACTTC. It specifies CAISDRGLDAYF.